The 15 T cell receptor beta chains below come from one sample, sequenced in a study of early T cells in non-severe SARS-CoV-2 infection. One entry per CDR3 protein, called by TCRdb with MiXCR from the 5' RACE reads. The data contain roughly 69,000 distinct CDR3 sequences, 8.5% to 10% of them singletons. Sequencing used whole blood. The receptor source for this set is an adult who was a healthcare worker with PCR-confirmed SARS-CoV-2 infection or an uninfected control (not recorded which).

This clonotype occurred once. The chain combines TRBV12-2 with TRBJ2-4; TRBD2 was called by the table and not checked on the DNA. TRBV12-2 corresponds to a pseudogene. This CDR3 spans 23 amino acids. The CDR3 sequence: CASRLEGVLAGASPYIAKNIQYF. The DNA of the CDR3 is TGTGCAAGTCGCTTAGAAGGGGTACTAGCGGGAGCCTCCCCCTATATAGCCAAAAACATTCAGTACTTC.

This clonotype has only a few counts. V gene TRBV20-1 combines with J gene TRBJ2-4; D uncertain. Deletions cut 5 bases from V and 0 bases from J, with 8 bases between. Germline V lookup: CDR1 DFQATT, CDR2 SNEGSKA (reference sequence). This CDR3 spans 13 amino acids. CDR3 sequence reads: CSAGVLAKNIQYF. CDR3 DNA: TGCAGTGCTGGAGTACTAGCCAAAAACATTCAGTACTTC.

This clonotype was seen many times. This sequence joins TRBV6-6 and TRBJ1-2; possible D gene TRBD1, 6 bases. CDR1 and CDR2 from the germline V gene are MNHNY and SVGAGI (reference sequence). Trimming pared 6 bases from V and 4 bases from J, leaving 12 bases between. The CDR3 is made up of 13 amino acids. CDR3: CASSPRDIYGYTF. CDR3 in DNA: TGTGCCAGCAGCCCCCGGGACATCTATGGCTACACCTTC.

As DNA, the CDR3 is TGTGCCAGCTCACCAAGTATAAGCGGGAGAAGTGGAGATACGCAGTATTTT. Its translation is CASSPSISGRSGDTQYF. This chain connects TRBV18 to TRBJ2-3; 8 positions match TRBD2. Trimming removed 2 bases from V and 5 bases from J; junction bases left unmatched: 12. In germline, CDR1 is KGHSH, CDR2 LQKENI. The length of the CDR3 is 17 residues.

The chain recombines TRBV6-2 or TRBV6-3 with TRBJ2-1, with TRBD2 as a possible D gene (5 bases). This CDR3 has 16 amino acids. V was trimmed by 2 bases and J by 4 bases, leaving 15 bases between them. Germline values: CDR1 MNHEY, CDR2 SVGEGT. In DNA, the CDR3 is TGTGCCAGCAGTTACAGCCCTCAGCGGACTTACAATGAGCAGTTCTTC. Translation: CASSYSPQRTYNEQFF.

The V and J genes are TRBV12-3 or TRBV12-4 and TRBJ2-2; unclear D gene. Trimming took off 3 bases at V and 3 bases at J, with 26 bases between the two ends. The CDR3 totals 20 residues. The CDR3 spells CASSFLNLHLGRADTGELFF. DNA of the CDR3: TGTGCCAGCAGTTTCCTAAATCTCCACCTGGGAAGGGCGGACACCGGGGAGCTGTTTTTT.

This clonotype was counted many times. The rearrangement joins TRBV7-9 to TRBJ1-5; D unresolved. V lost 4 bases and J lost 4, with 11 bases in between. Germline V lookup: CDR1 SEHNR, CDR2 FQNEAQ (reference sequence). The length of the CDR3 is 14 residues. In DNA, the CDR3 is TGTGCCAGCAGCTCCCAAGATAAAAATCAGCCCCAGCATTTT. As protein: CASSSQDKNQPQHF.

This clonotype was seen a handful of times. The chain joins TRBV28 to TRBJ1-2; D uncertain. CDR3 size: 13 residues. CDR1 is MDHEN and CDR2 is SYDVKM in the germline V gene. The germline V and J ends were trimmed by 2 bases and 8 bases, with 12 bases remaining between them. The CDR3 reads CASSLTFRWGYTF. Written as DNA, the CDR3 is TGTGCCAGCAGTTTAACATTTCGTTGGGGCTACACCTTC.

This clonotype showed up many times. The chain joins TRBV20-1 to TRBJ2-7, with D uncertain. Germline V gene sequence: CDR1 DFQATT, CDR2 SNEGSKA (reference sequence). Trimming pared 2 bases from V and 4 bases from J, leaving 9 bases between. The CDR3 covers 12 residues. In DNA, the CDR3 is TGCAGTGCTAGACCGAACCCATACGAGCAGTACTTC. Its translation: CSARPNPYEQYF.

This clonotype was seen more than once but under ten times. This chain joins TRBV20-1 and TRBJ2-7; 14 nucleotides agree with TRBD2. V lost 5 bases, J lost 3 bases, and 0 bases stayed unmatched. CDR1 is DFQATT, CDR2 SNEGSKA, per germline (reference sequence). The CDR3 length is 13 residues. For the CDR3, the DNA is TGCAGTGCTGGACTAGCGGGGGGCTACGAGCAGTACTTC. It yields the protein CSAGLAGGYEQYF.

This clonotype appeared many times. The chain uses TRBV29-1 and TRBJ2-7; D possibly corresponds to TRBD2 (5 bases). The length of the CDR3 is 13 residues. Germline values: CDR1 SQVTM, CDR2 ANQGSEA. V lost 0 bases, J lost 2 bases, and 8 bases lay in between. CDR3 sequence: CSVEDQAAYEQYF. DNA of the CDR3: TGCAGCGTTGAAGACCAAGCGGCCTACGAGCAGTACTTC.

This clonotype turned up a few times. The rearrangement links TRBV15 to TRBJ2-1, with D perhaps matching TRBD1 (6 bases). The germline V gene encodes CDR1 LNHNV and CDR2 YYDKDF (reference sequence). V lost 1 base to trimming and J lost 6 bases, with 16 bases between them. The CDR3 runs to 16 residues. CDR3 nucleotides: TGTGCCACCAGCAGAGTAGGTCAGGGGACCCTCAATGAGCAGTTCTTC. Protein product: CATSRVGQGTLNEQFF.

Notes on this clonotype: This may be a read error: a much more frequent sequence differs by one nucleotide. The gene calls are TRBV12-3 or TRBV12-4 and TRBJ2-1, with TRBD2 matching over 12 bases. The CDR3 consists of 16 residues. The CDR3 nucleotides read TGTGCCAACAGTCTCCGGACTAGCGGGAATAATAATGAGCAGTTCTTC. It codes for CANSLRTSGNNNEQFF.

This clonotype has ten or more counts. The chain is built from TRBV7-2 and TRBJ1-1; TRBD1 matches 7 bases. Germline V gene sequence: CDR1 SGHTA, CDR2 FQGNSA. The CDR3 loop spans 14 amino acids. J gave up 1 base and V 4 bases, and 3 bases lay outside the gene matches. For the CDR3, the DNA is TGTGCCAGCAGCTCTGGACAGGAGAACACTGAAGCTTTCTTT. Protein: CASSSGQENTEAFF.

This clonotype has ten or more counts. The DNA of the CDR3 is TGTGCCATCTCGGAGGATGGCGGCTACGAGCAGTACTTC. It codes for CAISEDGGYEQYF. The V gene is TRBV10-3, the J gene TRBJ2-7; a possible D gene is TRBD2 (5 bases). With 8 bases removed from V and 3 bases from J, the gap between germline ends came to 14 bases. Germline-derived CDR1 and CDR2 are ENHRY and SYGVKD. The CDR3 spans 13 residues.